Listed here is a single TCR beta chain. Its antigen is not identified. The record originates from a study of spatial heterogeneity in lung cancer. Study conclusions and caveats: Mutation counts in tumors were tracked by counts of expanded intratumoral alpha and beta TCRs.

The time point is: sample taken at primary tumor resection. Without sorting, whole RNA was sequenced from tumor, nontumor lung or frozen PBMC. Using its own MiXCR run on the 5' RACE reads, TCRdb lists one record per CDR3 protein. The sample contains several hundred distinct CDR3 sequences, about 35% of which appear only once. CDR1 and CDR2 from the germline V gene are SGHVS and FNYEAQ. Deletions cut 5 bases from V and 3 bases from J, with 19 bases between. The CDR3 is 16 residues long. This TCR derives from a female donor with early-stage non-small cell lung cancer. V usage is TRBV7-6 and J usage is TRBJ1-1, with D possibly TRBD1 on 5 matching bases. Sequencing used lung tumor tissue, obtained at surgery. The CDR3 here is CASSPLRGEADTEAFF. The CDR3, as DNA: TGTGCCAGCAGCCCTTTAAGGGGCGAGGCCGACACTGAAGCTTTCTTT. Together with reference TRBV7-6 and TRBJ1-1, the CDR3 gives the full variable domain: GAGVSQSPRYKVTKRGQDVALRCDPISGHVSLYWYRQALGQGPEFLTYFNYEAQQDKSGLPNDRFSAERPEGSISTLTIQRTEQRDSAMYRCASSPLRGEADTEAFFGQGTRLTVV.